These 28 T cell receptor beta chains were sequenced from one sample in a study of blood T cell repertoires in COVID-19. Using immunoSEQ multiplex PCR, the repertoire was profiled, and TCRdb retains in-frame clones only, with some absent. Of some 42,000 clones listed, around nine tenths are singletons. The sequenced material came from peripheral blood. These receptors were taken from a human donor in a cohort sampled during active COVID-19.

This chain links TRBV21-1 with TRBJ2-5; the DNA was not compared with TRBD1, the D call given in the table. TRBV21-1 corresponds to a pseudogene. The CDR3 contains 16 residues. This CDR3 is CASSKVQGTLQETQYF. CDR3 nucleotides: TGTGCCAGCAGCAAAGTCCAGGGCACCCTCCAAGAGACCCAGTACTTC.

The chain carries TRBV23-1 and TRBJ2-7; D is ambiguous. TRBV23-1 is classed as an ORF, of uncertain function. This CDR3 is 16 amino acids long. The V and J ends lost 8 bases and 1 base respectively, with 21 bases between them. CDR3: CASERKGVPTSYEQYF. The CDR3 nucleotides are TGCGCCAGCGAGAGAAAAGGAGTCCCCACATCCTACGAGCAGTACTTC.

The V and J genes are TRBV3-1 (or the pseudogene TRBV3-2) and TRBJ1-1; D not resolved. This CDR3 has 13 residues. Germline V gene data show CDR1 as LGHDT and CDR2 as YNNKEL (reference sequence). Between the trimmed V and J ends, which lost 5 bases and 3 bases, there was a span of 10 bases. CDR3 loop: CASSGPRYTEAFF. As DNA, the CDR3 is TGTGCCAGCAGCGGGCCTCGGTACACTGAAGCTTTCTTT.

The V call is TRBV7-2, the J call TRBJ2-3, with a weak D call TRBD2 (7 bases). CDR3 length: 16 residues. V was shortened by 4 bases and J by 8 bases, with 22 bases between the two germline ends. Germline CDR1 reads SGHTA; CDR2 reads FQGNSA. CDR3: CASSSHGGPSQGTQYF. CDR3 sequence (DNA): TGTGCCAGCAGCTCCCACGGGGGGCCCTCACAGGGTACGCAGTATTTT.

The V call is TRBV6-5, the J call TRBJ2-5, with D possibly TRBD2 on 6 matching bases. The CDR3 is made up of 13 amino acids. V dropped 6 bases and J dropped 14 bases, with 22 bases sitting between them. Germline V gene sequence: CDR1 MNHEY, CDR2 SVGAGI. The CDR3 region is CASSRDSRRHVYF. CDR3 sequence (DNA): TGTGCCAGCAGCAGGGACTCGCGGAGGCATGTTTACTTC.

The V call is TRBV3-1 (or the pseudogene TRBV3-2), the J call TRBJ1-6; the D gene is possibly TRBD1 (6 bases). There are 15 residues in the CDR3. The germline V and J ends were trimmed by 4 bases and 7 bases, with 14 bases remaining between them. Germline lookup yields CDR1 LGHDT and CDR2 YNNKEL (reference sequence). CDR3 amino acids: CASSRGQQNNSPLHF. The CDR3 region has the DNA TGTGCCAGCAGCCGGGGGCAGCAAAACAATTCACCCCTCCACTTT.

This sequence joins TRBV7-8 and TRBJ1-5; D is unresolved. Germline assignment: CDR1 SGHVS and CDR2 FQNEAQ. The length of the CDR3 is 13 residues. V was shortened by 5 bases and J by 7 bases, with 12 bases between the two germline ends. The CDR3 region is CASSPGELQPQHF. CDR3 nucleotides: TGTGCCAGCAGCCCCGGGGAGTTACAGCCCCAGCATTTT.

This clone is a singleton in its sample. V is TRBV4-1 and J is TRBJ2-7; TRBD1 matches 7 bases. The trim removed 11 bases at V and 7 bases at J, leaving 14 bases unmatched. The germline CDR1 and CDR2 sequences are MGHRA and YSYEKL. The CDR3 has 13 residues. Here the CDR3 reads CAPETGKFWEQYF. The CDR3 region has the DNA TGCGCCCCCGAGACAGGGAAGTTTTGGGAGCAGTACTTC.

The CDR3 loop is CASSLVGLAGTRAKNIQYF. The CDR3 nucleotides are TGTGCCAGCAGCTTAGTGGGACTAGCGGGGACTCGGGCCAAAAACATTCAGTACTTC. The chain joins TRBV7-8 to TRBJ2-4; TRBD2 matches 13 bases. Losses at the gene ends were 1 base for V and 1 base for J; bases not matched to a gene: 7. Germline values: CDR1 SGHVS, CDR2 FQNEAQ. The length of the CDR3 is 19 residues.

V gene TRBV4-2 combines with J gene TRBJ2-1, with D perhaps matching TRBD1 (5 bases). This CDR3 is built from 12 residues. Germline V gene sequence: CDR1 LGHNA, CDR2 YNFKEQ. V dropped 4 bases and J dropped 9 bases, with 10 bases sitting between them. The CDR3 DNA reads TGTGCCAGCAGCCCCTGGGGCTCTGAGCAGTTCTTC. Its protein is CASSPWGSEQFF.

This chain connects TRBV7-6 to TRBJ2-3, with 9 positions matching TRBD1. The germline V gene encodes CDR1 SGHVS and CDR2 FNYEAQ. After removal of 1 base from V and 0 bases from J, the junction contained 2 bases not matched to a gene. There are 16 residues in the CDR3. CDR3 coding DNA: TGTGCCAGCAGCTTAGACACAGGGGGCAGCACAGATACGCAGTATTTT. Amino acid sequence: CASSLDTGGSTDTQYF. Based on the CDR3 plus reference TRBV7-6 and TRBJ2-3, the full variable domain is GAGVSQSPRYKVTKRGQDVALRCDPISGHVSLYWYRQALGQGPEFLTYFNYEAQQDKSGLPNDRFSAERPEGSISTLTIQRTEQRDSAMYRCASSLDTGGSTDTQYFGPGTRLTVL.

This chain uses TRBV4-2 with TRBJ2-2; 10 nucleotides match TRBD2. Per germline, CDR1 LGHNA and CDR2 YNFKEQ. The CDR3 runs to 16 residues. V lost 4 bases and J lost 2; bases outside the gene matches: 4. CDR3 loop: CASSPRTSGNTGELFF. CDR3 DNA: TGTGCCAGCAGCCCCCGGACTAGCGGAAACACCGGGGAGCTGTTTTTT.

This chain's CDR3 is CASRSGDLIPYEQYF. The CDR3 DNA is TGTGCCAGCAGGTCGGGGGACCTAATACCCTACGAGCAGTACTTC. The chain uses TRBV5-8 and TRBJ2-7, with a weak D call TRBD2 (6 bases). Per germline, CDR1 SGHTS and CDR2 YDEGEE. This CDR3 comprises 15 residues. The V end was cut by 5 bases, the J end by 2 bases, with 17 bases between.

The chain is built from TRBV4-1 and TRBJ2-2; D possibly corresponds to TRBD2 (5 bases). V was cut by 0 bases and J by 6 bases, with 11 bases left in between. The CDR3 is made up of 15 amino acids. CDR1 and CDR2 (germline): MGHRA, YSYEKL. CDR3 in DNA: TGCGCCAGCAGCCAAGAGGAGGTCTGGGCCGGGGAGCTGTTTTTT. It yields the protein CASSQEEVWAGELFF.

The rearrangement uses TRBV12-3 or TRBV12-4 and TRBJ2-3; D ambiguous. This CDR3 is built from 11 residues. Trimming pared 6 bases from V and 7 bases from J, leaving 8 bases between. For the CDR3, the DNA is TGTGCCAGCAGCTCCTCCTATACGCAGTATTTT. This sequence encodes CASSSSYTQYF.

The chain carries TRBV30 and TRBJ2-3, with TRBD2 identical over 9 bases. The CDR3 has 17 amino acids. The J segment lost 1 base and the V segment lost 3 bases, leaving 11 bases of the junction unmatched. Per germline, CDR1 GTSNPN and CDR2 SVGIG (reference sequence). The CDR3 reads CAWRGGGGDIRTDTQYF. Here the CDR3 DNA reads TGTGCCTGGAGAGGCGGGGGGGGCGATATCCGCACAGATACGCAGTATTTT. Based on the CDR3 plus reference TRBV30 and TRBJ2-3, the full variable domain is SQTIHQWPATLVQPVGSPLSLECTVEGTSNPNLYWYRQAAGRGLQLLFYSVGIGQISSEVPQNLSASRPQDRQFILSSKKLLLSDSGFYLCAWRGGGGDIRTDTQYFGPGTRLTVL.

The rearrangement uses TRBV24-1 and TRBJ1-2; the match to TRBD1 covers 9 bases. This CDR3 is 13 amino acids long. Germline lookup yields CDR1 KGHDR and CDR2 SFDVKD. Trimming cost V 3 bases and J 6 bases; bases outside gene matches: 1. This CDR3 reads CATSDGDRDGYTF. CDR3 DNA sequence: TGTGCCACCAGTGATGGGGACAGGGATGGCTACACCTTC.

The chain joins TRBV2 to TRBJ2-3; D is uncertain. Trimming pared 4 bases from V and 2 bases from J, leaving 13 bases between. CDR1 and CDR2 from the germline V gene are SNHLY and FYNNEI. There are 15 residues in the CDR3. The CDR3 bases are TGTGCCAGCAGTGGGGTAATGGAGCTCACAGATACGCAGTATTTT. Its translation is CASSGVMELTDTQYF.

V and J are TRBV21-1 and TRBJ1-2; TRBD1, the table's D call, was not compared with the DNA. TRBV21-1 is assigned pseudogene status. The CDR3 has 13 residues. CDR3 sequence reads: CASSARDRGGYTF. The CDR3 DNA reads as TGTGCCAGCAGCGCCCGGGACAGGGGTGGCTACACCTTC.

The rearrangement joins TRBV27 to TRBJ1-1, with D perhaps matching TRBD1 (5 bases). CDR3 length equals 12 residues. The V gene lost 7 bases and the J gene lost 5 bases, with 11 bases spanning the gap. The V gene's germline CDR1 is MNHEY and CDR2 SMNVEV (reference sequence). The CDR3 nucleotides are TGTGCCAGCACGGCGGGGGGGACTGAAGCTTTCTTT. Translation gives CASTAGGTEAFF.

This CDR3 reads CASSLGGGGSNQPQHF. CDR3 DNA: TGTGCCAGCAGCTTAGGTGGTGGAGGGAGCAATCAGCCCCAGCATTTT. This sequence joins TRBV7-9 and TRBJ1-5; D not certain. Germline V gene sequence: CDR1 SEHNR, CDR2 FQNEAQ (reference sequence). The CDR3 spans 16 residues. The germline V and J ends were trimmed by 1 base and 1 base, with 11 bases remaining between them.

The V gene is TRBV11-3, the J gene TRBJ2-5, with 7 bases aligning to TRBD1. Germline-derived CDR1 and CDR2 are SGHNT and YENEEA. The trim removed 1 base at V and 9 bases at J, leaving 23 bases unmatched. CDR3 length equals 19 residues. This CDR3 reads CASSLGYYSKGQPPGAQYF. CDR3 bases: TGTGCCAGCAGCTTAGGATATTATTCTAAGGGACAGCCCCCAGGGGCCCAGTACTTC.

As for this clone: Other DNA sequences in this sample translate to the same CDR3. This chain joins TRBV6-5 and TRBJ1-1; D remains unclear. The V end was cut by 7 bases, the J end by 1 base, with 4 bases between. Germline CDR1 and CDR2: MNHEY and SVGAGI. This CDR3 is built from 11 residues. This CDR3 is CASTKNTEAFF. For the CDR3, the DNA is TGTGCCAGCACAAAGAACACTGAAGCTTTCTTT.

The chain links TRBV12-3 or TRBV12-4 to TRBJ2-7, with a possible D match to TRBD2 (5 bases). The V and J ends lost 3 bases and 9 bases respectively, with 12 bases between them. This CDR3 has 12 amino acids. The CDR3 bases are TGTGCCAGCAGTTTTGAGACTATAAGGCAGTACTTC. Its protein is CASSFETIRQYF.

This clone appeared once. V and J are TRBV7-3 and TRBJ2-6; D may be TRBD1 (5 bases). The CDR3 totals 13 residues. Looked up from germline, CDR1 is SGHTA and CDR2 is FQGTGA. V was pared by 6 bases and J by 4 bases, with 7 bases between. The CDR3 is CASRGPGANVLTF. The DNA of the CDR3 is TGTGCCAGCAGGGGGCCCGGGGCCAACGTCCTGACTTTC.

This chain links TRBV12-3 or TRBV12-4 with TRBJ1-1; D is perhaps TRBD1 (6 bases). V dropped 6 bases and J dropped 6 bases, with 14 bases sitting between them. CDR3 length: 13 amino acids. The CDR3 region has the DNA TGTGCCAGCAGCCAAACAGGGAAGGCTGAAGCTTTCTTT. Translating it yields CASSQTGKAEAFF.

This clone is a singleton in its sample. This chain links TRBV9 with TRBJ2-3; maybe TRBD2 (7 bases). The V and J ends lost 1 base and 2 bases respectively, with 14 bases between them. The CDR3 totals 16 residues. In germline, CDR1 is SGDLS, CDR2 YYNGEE. Here the CDR3 reads CASSVWEGGVTDTQYF. CDR3 sequence (DNA): TGTGCCAGCAGCGTATGGGAGGGGGGTGTCACAGATACGCAGTATTTT.

The V gene is TRBV12-3 or TRBV12-4, the J gene TRBJ1-2; no reliable D call. Trimming took 0 bases from V and 7 from J, leaving 6 bases between them. The length of the CDR3 is 12 residues. DNA of the CDR3: TGTGCCAGCAGTTTAGCGCGGGGTGGCTACACCTTC. Translation: CASSLARGGYTF.